The entry below gives a single T cell receptor (beta chain) sequence along with its context. No antigen is known for it. Here immunoSEQ multiplex PCR was the method, and the copy in TCRdb shows in-frame clones only, minus some. This sample has roughly 16,000 clones; 69% occur once, and the top ten carry about 6%. This entry belongs to a study of tumor-infiltrating lymphocytes in localized non-small cell lung cancer. Study context: Tumor tissue and non-adjacent uninvolved lung came from each patient.

Study-wide findings and caveats: IM1 and IM2 tumors showed no difference in T-cell fraction. Not all patients were TCR sequenced, owing to tissue quantity. Tumor T-cell fraction was not associated with recurrence-free survival.

Germline CDR1 reads SGHTA; CDR2 reads FQGTGA. The CDR3 runs 18 residues. The ends were cut back, 5 bases at V and 3 bases at J, with 22 bases in the middle. The clonotype comes from a human donor with non-small cell lung cancer. V gene TRBV7-3 combines with J gene TRBJ2-2; D is perhaps TRBD2 (5 bases). The sample consisted of lung tumor tissue. CDR3 residues: CASSQTPRTGSDTGELFF. The CDR3 DNA is TGTGCCAGCAGCCAAACCCCAAGGACTGGCTCCGACACCGGGGAGCTGTTTTTT. The entire variable domain, with the rest obtained from reference TRBV7-3 and TRBJ2-2, is as follows: GAGVSQTPSNKVTEKGKYVELRCDPISGHTALYWYRQSLGQGPEFLIYFQGTGAADDSGLPNDRFFAVRPEGSVSTLKIQRTERGDSAVYLCASSQTPRTGSDTGELFFGEGSRLTVL.